This TCR beta chain appears in the sequencing data of a study of OX40 agonist ivuxolimab in advanced cancers. This clone is a singleton in its sample. Patients were ruled out by autoimmune disease history or systemic immunosuppression. There are 12 residues in the CDR3. Deletions cut 3 bases from V and 11 bases from J, with 16 bases between. Germline loops: CDR1 SQVTM, CDR2 ANQGSEA. Generated by immunoSEQ multiplex PCR, the TCRdb table keeps only in-frame clones and is missing some. The sample has approximately 40,000 clones, 75% to 85% seen once. The chain recombines TRBV29-1 with TRBJ1-1, with TRBD1 as a possible D gene (5 bases). The sequence derives from an adult with an advanced solid tumor such as melanoma, head and neck, liver or kidney cancer. The specimen comprised CD4+ or CD8+ T cells sorted from blood, sampled in a trial of the OX40 agonist ivuxolimab. This CDR3 reads CSVDGGGERAFF. Written as DNA, the CDR3 is TGCAGCGTTGATGGCGGGGGGGAGAGGGCTTTCTTT.